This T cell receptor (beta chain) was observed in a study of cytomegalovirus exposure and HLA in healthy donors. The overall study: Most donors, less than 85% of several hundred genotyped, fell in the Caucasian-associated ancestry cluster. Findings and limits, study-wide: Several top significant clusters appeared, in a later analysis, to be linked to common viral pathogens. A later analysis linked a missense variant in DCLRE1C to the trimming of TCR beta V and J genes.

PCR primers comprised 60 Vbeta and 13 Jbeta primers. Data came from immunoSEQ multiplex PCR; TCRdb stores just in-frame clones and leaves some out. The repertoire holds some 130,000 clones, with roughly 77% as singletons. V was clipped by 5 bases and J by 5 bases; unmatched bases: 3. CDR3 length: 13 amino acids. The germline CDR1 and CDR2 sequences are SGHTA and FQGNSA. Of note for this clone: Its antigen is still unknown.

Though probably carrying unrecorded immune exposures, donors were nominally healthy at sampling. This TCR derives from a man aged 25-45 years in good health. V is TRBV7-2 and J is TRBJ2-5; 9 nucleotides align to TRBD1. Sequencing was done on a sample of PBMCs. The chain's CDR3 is CASSTGTGETQYF. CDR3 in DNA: TGTGCCAGCAGCACCGGGACAGGGGAGACCCAGTACTTC.